This is a list of T cell receptor beta chains from one sample in a study of T cells after yellow fever vaccination. TCRdb ran MiXCR on the 5' RACE reads and lists one entry per CDR3 protein. Among 250,000 to 400,000 distinct CDR3 sequences listed, over 3.5% were seen once. The sample in question was PBMCs, obtained 5 days after the yellow fever booster vaccination. Receptor source: a man aged 18 to 35 who received the YFV17D yellow fever vaccine. Each CDR3 is given with its conserved first and last residue. Each record gives: J gene, clone size, D gene, V gene, CDR3 DNA, CDR3 protein. A D gene is named only where the DNA matches it firmly. Some rows mark clone size as missing; the rest say once, few, many or name a class of expanded clone.

>TRBJ1-5|many|NA|TRBV5-5
TGTGCCAGCAGCCCCTTGGGGGGACAGCCCCAGCATTTT
CASSPLGGQPQHF
>TRBJ2-1|many|TRBD2|TRBV7-3
TGTGCCAGCAGCTTATCTCTAGCGGGGGCTAAGGATGAGCAGTTCTTC
CASSLSLAGAKDEQFF
>TRBJ2-5|few|NA|TRBV5-6
TGTGCCAGCAGCCTTCCGCGCAACGGGGCGGTCGGGGAGACCCAGTACTTC
CASSLPRNGAVGETQYF
>TRBJ2-7|many|NA|TRBV29-1
TGCAGGCCCGGGACTGTGGGATACGAGCAGTACTTC
CRPGTVGYEQYF
>TRBJ2-3|few|NA|TRBV11-3
TGTGCCAGCAGCCTAGCCGGGACTTCTAATACGCAGTATTTT
CASSLAGTSNTQYF
>TRBJ2-5|many|NA|TRBV20-1
TGCAGCGGAGGGGAACTGTTGGGGACCCAGTACTTC
CSGGELLGTQYF
>TRBJ2-1|many|NA|TRBV5-1
TGCGCCAGCAGCTTGAAACCTGACTGGGTGAATGAGCAGTTCTTC
CASSLKPDWVNEQFF
>TRBJ2-1|few|TRBD1|TRBV4-3
TGCGCCAGCAGCCAAGCTCCCCAGGGGGCCACCTACAATGAGCAGTTCTTC
CASSQAPQGATYNEQFF
>TRBJ2-1|few|NA|TRBV7-3
TGTGCCAGCAGCTTAGACAGGCCTTCCAATGAGCAGTTCTTC
CASSLDRPSNEQFF
>TRBJ1-1|NA|NA|TRBV12-3/TRBV12-4
TGTGCCAGCAGGGCCCGAAAAGCTTTCTTT
CASRARKAFF
>TRBJ1-1|NA|TRBD1|TRBV10-3
TGTGCCATCAGTGAGGGCAGGGGGAATGAAGCTTTCTTT
CAISEGRGNEAFF
>TRBJ1-1|NA|NA|TRBV7-8
TGTGCCAGCAGCTTAGGTGTATTGAACACTGAAGCTTTCTTT
CASSLGVLNTEAFF
>TRBJ1-1|NA|NA|TRBV5-4
TGTGCCAGCAGCTTGGATCCCCTGGCCTCCACTGAAGCTTTCTTT
CASSLDPLASTEAFF
>TRBJ1-1|many|NA|TRBV5-6
TGTGCCAGCAGCTTGGCCCCCCCACACAGAAACACTGAAGCTTTCTTT
CASSLAPPHRNTEAFF
>TRBJ1-2|few|NA|TRBV29-1
TGCAGCGTTGCCCGAGGCGTGGCAGGAAGGGGCTACACCTTC
CSVARGVAGRGYTF
>TRBJ1-6|many|NA|TRBV2
TGTGCCAGCAGCCCCCTGGCCGGGAATTCACCCCTCCACTTT
CASSPLAGNSPLHF